These 30 T cell receptor beta chains came from one sample sequenced in a study of human T cells and chemical hapten exposure. In TCRdb, the RACE reads were re-called with MiXCR into one record per CDR3 protein. The sample yields about 40,000 distinct CDR3 sequences, roughly 3.3% seen once. Described time point: patch test 2, 6 weeks after DPC sensitization. Treatment given: therapeutic diphenylcyclopropenone sensitization with weekly scalp DPC. Sequencing used whole blood, obtained in connection with sensitization to the hapten diphenylcyclopropenone (DPC). Every receptor here comes from a middle-aged man with alopecia areata. Some clones in this sample may be carry-over from other donors' samples.

This clonotype was observed many times. Here the CDR3 DNA reads TGTGCCAGCAGCCCTGGGACTAGCGGGAGAAATTCAGATACGCAGTATTTT. It translates to CASSPGTSGRNSDTQYF. The chain couples TRBV11-2 to TRBJ2-3; TRBD2 matches at 14 bases. Germline V gene sequence: CDR1 SGHAT, CDR2 FQNNGV. This CDR3 has 17 residues. J gave up 4 bases and V 5 bases, and 8 bases lay outside the gene matches.

There are many counts of this clonotype. V is TRBV6-1 and J is TRBJ2-3; D remains unclear. The CDR3 loop spans 13 amino acids. Germline CDR1 reads MNHNS; CDR2 reads SASEGT. Trimming took 1 base from V and 6 from J, leaving 8 bases between them. CDR3 amino acids: CASSEGPTDTQYF. CDR3 DNA: TGTGCCAGCAGTGAAGGTCCCACCGATACGCAGTATTTT.

There are many counts of this clonotype. The chain has TRBV12-3 or TRBV12-4 and TRBJ2-7; no reliable D call. Trimming removed 5 bases from V and 0 bases from J, with 14 bases in between. CDR3 size: 15 residues. CDR3 sequence reads: CASSPSVPGSYEQYF. The CDR3 DNA reads TGTGCCAGCAGTCCCAGCGTTCCAGGCTCCTACGAGCAGTACTTC.

This clonotype was counted many times. The rearrangement joins TRBV7-2 to TRBJ2-7; D not resolved. The germline gives CDR1 SGHTA, CDR2 FQGNSA. This CDR3 region has 16 residues. The V and J ends lost 4 bases and 3 bases respectively, with 19 bases between them. CDR3: CASSSPMAGPYYEQYF. For the CDR3, the DNA is TGTGCCAGCAGCTCTCCTATGGCAGGCCCGTACTACGAGCAGTACTTC.

This clonotype was observed at least ten times. The J gene is TRBJ2-5, the V gene TRBV6-5; TRBD2 agrees at 8 bases. CDR3 length: 14 residues. Germline CDR1 reads MNHEY; CDR2 reads SVGAGI. V gave up 5 bases and J gave up 5 bases; unmatched junction bases: 7. The CDR3 DNA reads as TGTGCCAGCAGTAGATCGGGGGGGTTGGAGACCCAGTACTTC. Protein: CASSRSGGLETQYF.

This clonotype was recorded many times. The CDR3 coding sequence is TGTGCCAGCAGCCCCAGCCTCAATGGCGGCTACACCTTC. Amino acids: CASSPSLNGGYTF. The V call is TRBV14, the J call TRBJ1-2; no clear D gene. CDR3 length: 13 amino acids. Trimming removed 4 bases from V and 8 bases from J, with 14 bases in between. CDR1 SGHDN and CDR2 FVKESK come from the germline V gene. Variable domain in full (rest from reference TRBV14 and TRBJ1-2): EAGVTQFPSHSVIEKGQTVTLRCDPISGHDNLYWYRRVMGKEIKFLLHFVKESKQDESGMPNNRFLAERTGGTYSTLKVQPAELEDSGVYFCASSPSLNGGYTFGSGTRLTVV.

The chain is built from TRBV11-2 and TRBJ2-5; D is ambiguous. V lost 1 base to trimming and J lost 0 bases, with 12 bases between them. Germline V lookup: CDR1 SGHAT, CDR2 FQNNGV. The CDR3 covers 16 residues. The DNA for the CDR3 is TGTGCCAGCAGCTTAGGGGCCCGTGGGCACCAAGAGACCCAGTACTTC. It translates to CASSLGARGHQETQYF.

The sample holds a few counts of this clonotype. This chain joins TRBV20-1 and TRBJ2-7; D unresolved. V lost 1 base and J 7 bases, leaving 20 bases between the germline ends. The CDR3 runs to 15 residues. Germline-derived CDR1 and CDR2 are DFQATT and SNEGSKA (reference sequence). For the CDR3, the DNA is TGCAGTGCTAGAGTCACCACGGACGACCAAGGAGAGCAGTACTTC. The encoded protein is CSARVTTDDQGEQYF.

This clonotype was recorded at least ten times. The rearrangement links TRBV12-3 or TRBV12-4 to TRBJ2-2, with D hard to call. The V and J ends lost 5 bases and 5 bases respectively, with 18 bases between them. The CDR3 is 16 residues long. This CDR3 is CASSLLTPSRTGELFF. The CDR3 DNA is TGTGCCAGCAGTCTACTGACTCCTTCCCGGACCGGGGAGCTGTTTTTT.

In this sample, this clonotype turned up many times. The CDR3 loop is CSARGESGVHEQFF. DNA of the CDR3: TGCAGTGCTAGAGGGGAATCGGGGGTCCATGAGCAGTTCTTC. The rearrangement joins TRBV20-1 to TRBJ2-1; maybe TRBD2 (6 bases). This CDR3 is 14 amino acids long. In germline, CDR1 is DFQATT, CDR2 SNEGSKA (reference sequence). V was pared by 1 base and J by 8 bases, with 15 bases between.

This clonotype was counted ten times or more. CDR3 DNA: TGTGCCAGCAGCTTGGATCGGGTTTCGGATCTCTTCTTT. Translating gives CASSLDRVSDLFF. This rearrangement joins TRBV5-4 to TRBJ1-1, with unresolved D. The germline V and J ends were trimmed by 0 bases and 14 bases, with 17 bases remaining between them. The CDR3 runs 13 residues. In germline, CDR1 is SGHNT, CDR2 YYREEE (reference sequence). The whole variable domain, filled in from reference TRBV5-4 and TRBJ1-1, reads ETGVTQSPTHLIKTRGQQVTLRCSSQSGHNTVSWYQQALGQGPQFIFQYYREEENGRGNFPPRFSGLQFPNYSSELNVNALELDDSALYLCASSLDRVSDLFFGQGTRLTVV.

This clonotype was seen at least ten times. The V gene is TRBV6-5, the J gene TRBJ2-7; D is uncertain. The germline V and J ends were trimmed by 5 bases and 1 base, with 12 bases remaining between them. The V gene's germline CDR1 is MNHEY and CDR2 SVGAGI. The CDR3 runs to 14 residues. The CDR3 loop is CASSPFVGSYEQYF. CDR3 bases: TGTGCCAGCAGTCCATTCGTCGGTTCCTACGAGCAGTACTTC.

This clonotype has a count of ten or more. This sequence joins TRBV7-2 and TRBJ1-5, with 7 nucleotides matching TRBD1. The germline V gene encodes CDR1 SGHTA and CDR2 FQGNSA. This CDR3 contains 16 residues. V shed 2 bases and J 5 bases; nucleotides not matched to a gene: 9. CDR3 protein: CASSLRGGAWDQPQHF. The CDR3, as DNA: TGTGCCAGCAGCTTAAGAGGGGGCGCATGGGATCAGCCCCAGCATTTT.

This clonotype was counted ten times or more. The chain joins TRBV28 to TRBJ2-4; D unclear. Germline V gene data show CDR1 as MDHEN and CDR2 as SYDVKM. The V gene lost 2 bases and the J gene lost 2 bases, with 7 bases spanning the gap. This CDR3 comprises 14 residues. CDR3 sequence: CASSLGGSKNIQYF. CDR3 DNA sequence: TGTGCCAGCAGTTTAGGTGGTTCCAAAAACATTCAGTACTTC.

Ten or more counts support this clonotype. The chain carries TRBV11-2 and TRBJ2-7; either TRBD1 or TRBD2 may fit D (5 bases each). This CDR3 spans 13 amino acids. Germline V CDR1 and CDR2: SGHAT, FQNNGV. The V end was cut by 5 bases, the J end by 3 bases, with 11 bases between. As DNA, the CDR3 is TGTGCCAGCAGCCCCCCGGGGCTCTACGAGCAGTACTTC. This sequence encodes CASSPPGLYEQYF.

This clonotype was counted ten times or more. The genes are TRBV28 and TRBJ2-3; 10 bases match TRBD1. This CDR3 has 14 amino acids. Looked up from germline, CDR1 is MDHEN and CDR2 is SYDVKM. With V trimmed by 6 bases and J by 4 bases, 4 bases remained unmatched. CDR3: CASSTGQGPDTQYF. CDR3 sequence (DNA): TGTGCCAGCAGCACGGGACAGGGGCCAGATACGCAGTATTTT.

This clonotype was found many times. V and J are TRBV20-1 and TRBJ2-5, with 9 positions matching TRBD1. V trimming: 4 bases; J trimming: 2 bases; junction bases outside the gene matches: 8. Germline CDR1 and CDR2: DFQATT and SNEGSKA (reference sequence). The CDR3 sequence is 15 residues long. DNA for the CDR3: TGCAGTGCTAAAGGGGACAGGGCCCTTCAAGAGACCCAGTACTTC. Translation: CSAKGDRALQETQYF.

This clonotype was recorded at least ten times. The chain combines TRBV7-9 with TRBJ1-2; D not certain. Germline V lookup: CDR1 SEHNR, CDR2 FQNEAQ (reference sequence). The CDR3 spans 15 residues. The V gene lost 6 bases and the J gene lost 5 bases, with 19 bases spanning the gap. The CDR3 here is CASRFPPGGEYGYTF. The CDR3 DNA reads as TGTGCCAGCAGGTTTCCCCCTGGTGGGGAGTATGGCTACACCTTC.

This clonotype was observed at least ten times. The chain recombines TRBV7-2 with TRBJ2-5; 9 bases align to TRBD1. V was clipped by 5 bases and J by 4 bases; unmatched bases: 2. CDR1 SGHTA and CDR2 FQGNSA come from the germline V gene. The CDR3 has 13 residues. The CDR3 sequence: CASSGGQGETQYF. Here the CDR3 DNA reads TGTGCCAGCAGCGGGGGACAGGGAGAGACCCAGTACTTC.

Ten or more counts support this clonotype. V usage is TRBV11-2 and J usage is TRBJ2-7; 10 nucleotides agree with TRBD2. J lost 2 bases, V lost 5 bases, and 3 bases had no gene match. Germline loops: CDR1 SGHAT, CDR2 FQNNGV. The CDR3 length is 14 residues. CDR3: CASSATSGAYEQYF. The CDR3 DNA is TGTGCCAGCAGCGCTACTAGCGGGGCCTACGAGCAGTACTTC.

This clonotype was counted at least ten times. The rearrangement joins TRBV7-2 to TRBJ2-5, with D tentatively TRBD1 (6 bases). This CDR3 is built from 15 residues. V was cut by 3 bases and J by 2 bases, with 13 bases left in between. Germline V gives CDR1 SGHTA, CDR2 FQGNSA. The CDR3 sequence: CASSFIDRFQETQYF. The CDR3 DNA follows: TGTGCCAGCAGCTTCATTGACAGGTTTCAAGAGACCCAGTACTTC.

Many counts were recorded for this clonotype. This chain connects TRBV29-1 to TRBJ1-2; 7 positions match TRBD1. The CDR3 is made up of 14 amino acids. Per the germline V gene, CDR1 is SQVTM and CDR2 is ANQGSEA. Losses at the gene ends were 6 bases for V and 2 bases for J; bases not matched to a gene: 9. The CDR3 coding sequence is TGCAGCGTCGGGGGCCGACAGGGAAACTATGGCTACACCTTC. This gives the protein CSVGGRQGNYGYTF.

This clonotype has a count of ten or more. The V and J genes are TRBV20-1 and TRBJ1-5; 7 nucleotides line up with TRBD1. This CDR3 has 16 residues. Germline lookup yields CDR1 DFQATT and CDR2 SNEGSKA (reference sequence). With V trimmed by 6 bases and J by 4 bases, 15 bases remained unmatched. CDR3 sequence (DNA): TGCAGTGCACCCCAACCTCCGGGACAGATGAATCAGCCCCAGCATTTT. It translates to CSAPQPPGQMNQPQHF.

This clonotype was counted once. A much larger clonotype is one base distant, so this may be a read error. This sequence joins TRBV23-1 and TRBJ2-1; D is uncertain. TRBV23-1 is an open reading frame, and its role is uncertain. CDR3 length equals 12 residues. This CDR3 reads CGAPRPSNEQFF. The CDR3 nucleotides are TGCGGGGCCCCGCGGCCCTCGAATGAGCAGTTCTTC.

The chain has TRBV2 and TRBJ1-4; TRBD1 matches at 8 bases. V was pared by 1 base and J by 5 bases, with 3 bases of the junction left unmatched. This CDR3 is 15 amino acids long. Germline V gene sequence: CDR1 SNHLY, CDR2 FYNNEI. The CDR3 DNA reads TGTGCCAGCAGTGAAGGACAGGGGCGAAATGAAAAACTGTTTTTT. Its translation is CASSEGQGRNEKLFF.

This clonotype was detected ten times or more. V usage is TRBV7-9 and J usage is TRBJ2-1; TRBD2 might be the D (5 bases). Germline loops: CDR1 SEHNR, CDR2 FQNEAQ (reference sequence). V lost 0 bases to trimming and J lost 10 bases, with 10 bases between them. This CDR3 is 13 amino acids long. CDR3 nucleotide sequence: TGTGCCAGCAGCTTAGCGAGTAGAGGGGAGCAGTTCTTC. Translated, it gives CASSLASRGEQFF.

This clonotype was seen at least ten times. V usage is TRBV6-6 and J usage is TRBJ1-5, with D hard to call. This CDR3 is built from 16 residues. The germline V gene encodes CDR1 MNHNY and CDR2 SVGAGI (reference sequence). V lost 5 bases and J 2 bases, leaving 16 bases between the germline ends. Here the CDR3 DNA reads TGTGCCAGCAGTCTCCGCTCGGCAGGAGGCAATCAGCCCCAGCATTTT. Encoded protein: CASSLRSAGGNQPQHF.

This clonotype was seen many times. This rearrangement joins TRBV6-1 to TRBJ2-7; D is unclear. V dropped 2 bases and J dropped 5 bases, with 7 bases sitting between them. CDR1 and CDR2 from the germline V gene are MNHNS and SASEGT. The CDR3 loop spans 12 amino acids. The CDR3 sequence is CASSENRDEQYF. CDR3 sequence (DNA): TGTGCCAGCAGTGAAAATAGGGACGAGCAGTACTTC.

This clonotype was detected ten times or more. This sequence joins TRBV12-3 or TRBV12-4 and TRBJ2-1; D is uncertain. Trimming left V 3 bases short and J 8 bases short, with 2 bases between. The CDR3 has 10 residues. This CDR3 is CASSFDEQFF. CDR3 nucleotide sequence: TGTGCCAGCAGTTTCGATGAGCAGTTCTTC.

This clonotype came up many times. The rearrangement uses TRBV29-1 and TRBJ2-5, with D unclear. Germline V gene lookup returns CDR1 SQVTM and CDR2 ANQGSEA. The CDR3 loop spans 12 amino acids. The ends were cut back, 4 bases at V and 3 bases at J, with 9 bases in the middle. The CDR3: CSVGGLKETQYF. CDR3 in DNA: TGCAGCGTTGGCGGTTTGAAAGAGACCCAGTACTTC.